This is a list of T cell receptor beta chains from one sample in a study of control samples from healthy donors and cancer patients. Profiled with immunoSEQ multiplex PCR; TCRdb holds only in-frame clones, not every one. The table has roughly 84,000 clones, roughly 90% seen once. Sample: blood. These receptors were obtained from a man aged 50-60 years in good health. Each CDR3 is given with its conserved first and last residue. D genes are given only for firm matches. Not all rows give a size; the values are once, few, many and, for expanded clones, a class.

v_call	d_call	j_call	clone_size	cdr3_nt	cdr3_aa
TRBV7-9	-	TRBJ1-1	-	TGTGCCAGCAGCCCTCTAGAGGGAGCTTTCTTT	CASSPLEGAFF
TRBV19	-	TRBJ1-6	once	TGTGCCAGTAGTATAGTCGACAGCTGGCGGGATAATTCACCCCTCCACTTT	CASSIVDSWRDNSPLHF
TRBV6-5	-	TRBJ1-1	-	TGTGCCAGCAGTTACTCAAAGGGGCTGAACACTGAAGCTTTCTTT	CASSYSKGLNTEAFF
TRBV10-1	-	TRBJ2-3	once	TGCGCCAGCAGTGAGTCCGGGCAGGCGTACACAGATACGCAGTATTTT	CASSESGQAYTDTQYF
TRBV29-1	TRBD1	TRBJ2-4	-	TGCAGCGGTCCGGGACAGGGGCATATAACCAAAAACATTCAGTACTTC	CSGPGQGHITKNIQYF
TRBV5-1	-	TRBJ1-2	-	TGCGCCAGCAGCCACCCCTCGGGGGGAGCCTATGGCTACACCTTC	CASSHPSGGAYGYTF
TRBV2	TRBD1	TRBJ1-5	-	TGTGCCAGCAGCCAGAGACAGGGCCAGCATTTT	CASSQRQGQHF
TRBV5-1	TRBD1	TRBJ2-7	-	TGCGCCAGCAGCTTCGGGACAGGGCCGGGCGAGCAGTACTTC	CASSFGTGPGEQYF
TRBV5-8	TRBD1	TRBJ2-1	-	TGTGCCAGCAACAAACCCAGGGGGCGGGATGAGCAGTTCTTC	CASNKPRGRDEQFF
TRBV6-6	-	TRBJ2-7	-	TGTGCCAGCAGTTCTGGGGGACACATCTCCTACGAGCAGTACTTC	CASSSGGHISYEQYF
TRBV3-1/TRBV3-2	-	TRBJ2-1	-	TGTGCCAGCAGCCGCCAACTAGTCTCCTACAATGAGCAGTTCTTC	CASSRQLVSYNEQFF
TRBV7-9	TRBD2	TRBJ2-2	-	TGTGCCAGCAGCTTCCTCGCGGGGGGGCCTGACACCGGGGAGCTGTTTTTT	CASSFLAGGPDTGELFF
TRBV24-1	-	TRBJ2-1	-	TGTGCCACCAGTGATCGTCGCAGCTCGTCCTACAATGAGCAGTTCTTC	CATSDRRSSSYNEQFF
TRBV4-2	TRBD2	TRBJ2-5	-	TGTGCCAGCAGCCAAGAGTCGGAGACTAGCGGGGGGGTTGAGACCCAGTACTTC	CASSQESETSGGVETQYF
TRBV7-3	-	TRBJ2-4	-	TGTGCCAGCAGCTCCCTTGGTGAAAACATTCAGTACTTC	CASSSLGENIQYF
TRBV6-6	TRBD1	TRBJ2-1	-	TGTGCCAGCAGTTACTCTGGGGACAGCCGGGGTGAGCAGTTCTTC	CASSYSGDSRGEQFF
TRBV7-9	-	TRBJ2-5	-	TGTGCCAGCAGCTTACCCTGGACAGTTCACCAAGAGACCCAGTACTTC	CASSLPWTVHQETQYF
TRBV2	TRBD2	TRBJ2-3	-	TGTGCCAGCAGATTAGCGGGGGGAAGCACAGATACGCAGTATTTT	CASRLAGGSTDTQYF